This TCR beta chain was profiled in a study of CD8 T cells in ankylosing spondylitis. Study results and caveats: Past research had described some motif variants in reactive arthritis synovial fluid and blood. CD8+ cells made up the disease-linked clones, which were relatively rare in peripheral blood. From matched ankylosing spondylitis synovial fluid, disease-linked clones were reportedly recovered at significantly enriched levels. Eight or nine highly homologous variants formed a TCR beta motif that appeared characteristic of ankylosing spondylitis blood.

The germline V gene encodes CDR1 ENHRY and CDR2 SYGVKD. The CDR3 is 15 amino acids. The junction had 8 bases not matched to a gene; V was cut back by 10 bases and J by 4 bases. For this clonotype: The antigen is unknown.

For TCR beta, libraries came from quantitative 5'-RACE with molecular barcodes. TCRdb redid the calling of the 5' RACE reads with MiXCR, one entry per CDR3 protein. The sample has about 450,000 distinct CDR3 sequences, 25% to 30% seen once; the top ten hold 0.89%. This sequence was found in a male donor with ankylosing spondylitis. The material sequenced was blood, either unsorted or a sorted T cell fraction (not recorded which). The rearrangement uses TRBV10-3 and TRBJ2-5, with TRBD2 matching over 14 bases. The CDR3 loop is CATDPGLAGVETQYF. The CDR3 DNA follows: TGTGCCACCGACCCGGGACTAGCGGGAGTAGAGACCCAGTACTTC.